This entry describes one T cell receptor beta chain. This sample was included in a study of CD8 T cells in Susac syndrome. After extraction with the RNeasy kit, about 0.45 to 1 ug of the RNA was reverse transcribed using random hexamers. MiXCR was run by TCRdb on the immunoSEQ multiplex PCR reads, yielding one entry per CDR3 protein. The sample shows roughly 150,000 distinct CDR3 sequences, approximately 96% of them seen only once. V was clipped by 4 bases and J by 2 bases, with 12 bases between them. Per the germline V gene, CDR1 is SGHRS and CDR2 is YFSETQ. CDR3 length: 14 residues. This receptor was identified in a human donor with Susac syndrome. Sequenced material: CD4+ T cells from PBMCs. The chain couples TRBV5-1 to TRBJ1-1; D gene unclear. CDR3 sequence (DNA): TGCGCCAGCAGCCCTGGTTACCTAAACACTGAAGCTTTCTTT. Its translation is CASSPGYLNTEAFF. Full variable domain (rest looked up from reference TRBV5-1 and TRBJ1-1): KAGVTQTPRYLIKTRGQQVTLSCSPISGHRSVSWYQQTPGQGLQFLFEYFSETQRNKGNFPGRFSGRQFSNSRSEMNVSTLELGDSALYLCASSPGYLNTEAFFGQGTRLTVV.